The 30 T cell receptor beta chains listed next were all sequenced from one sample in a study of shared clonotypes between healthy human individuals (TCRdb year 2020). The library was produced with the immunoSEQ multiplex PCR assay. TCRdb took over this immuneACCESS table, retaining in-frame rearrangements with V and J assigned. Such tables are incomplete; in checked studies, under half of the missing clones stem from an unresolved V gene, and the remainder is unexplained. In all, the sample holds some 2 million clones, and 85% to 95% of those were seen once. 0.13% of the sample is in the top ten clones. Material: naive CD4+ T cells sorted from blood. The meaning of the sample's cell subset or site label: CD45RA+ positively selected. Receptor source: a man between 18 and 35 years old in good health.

CDR3 sequence (DNA): TGTGCCAGCAGGCCGACTAGCGGGAGGCCCCTCGGCGAGCAGTACTTC. This sequence encodes CASRPTSGRPLGEQYF. The chain joins TRBV6-4 to TRBJ2-7, with 13 bases lining up with TRBD2. This CDR3 region has 16 residues. From germline, CDR1 is MRHNA and CDR2 SNTAGT. The ends lost 6 bases at V and 6 bases at J; junction bases unmatched: 11.

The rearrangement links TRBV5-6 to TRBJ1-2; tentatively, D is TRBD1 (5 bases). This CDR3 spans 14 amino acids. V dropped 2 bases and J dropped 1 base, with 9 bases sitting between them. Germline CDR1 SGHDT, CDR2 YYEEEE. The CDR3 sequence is CASSLTRDNYGYTF. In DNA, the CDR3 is TGTGCCAGCAGCTTAACCAGGGATAACTATGGCTACACCTTC.

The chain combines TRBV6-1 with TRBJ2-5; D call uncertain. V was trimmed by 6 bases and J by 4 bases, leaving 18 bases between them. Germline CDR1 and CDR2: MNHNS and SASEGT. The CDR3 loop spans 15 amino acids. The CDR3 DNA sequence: TGTGCCAGCAGCCGGCTCCTAAGCAATCGAGAGACCCAGTACTTC. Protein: CASSRLLSNRETQYF.

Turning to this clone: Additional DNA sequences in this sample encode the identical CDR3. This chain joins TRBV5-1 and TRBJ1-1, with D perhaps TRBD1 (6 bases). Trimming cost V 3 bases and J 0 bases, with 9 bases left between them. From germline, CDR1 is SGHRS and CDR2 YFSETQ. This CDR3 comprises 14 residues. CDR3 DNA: TGCGCCAGCAGCTCCGGGACAATGAACACTGAAGCTTTCTTT. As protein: CASSSGTMNTEAFF.

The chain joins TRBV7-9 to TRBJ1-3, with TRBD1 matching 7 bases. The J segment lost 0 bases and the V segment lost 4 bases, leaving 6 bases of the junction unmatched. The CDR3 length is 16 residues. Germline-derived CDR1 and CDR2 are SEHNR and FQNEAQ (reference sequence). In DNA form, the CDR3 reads TGTGCCAGCAGCTCCGACAGGGCCAGCTCTGGAAACACCATATATTTT. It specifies CASSSDRASSGNTIYF.

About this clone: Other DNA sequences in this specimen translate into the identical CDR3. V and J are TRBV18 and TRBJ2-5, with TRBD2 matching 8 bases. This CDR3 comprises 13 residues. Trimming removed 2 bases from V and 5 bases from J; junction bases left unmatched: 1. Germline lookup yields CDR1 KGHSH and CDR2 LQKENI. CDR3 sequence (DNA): TGTGCCAGCTCACCAACGGGAGGGGAGACCCAGTACTTC. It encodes CASSPTGGETQYF.

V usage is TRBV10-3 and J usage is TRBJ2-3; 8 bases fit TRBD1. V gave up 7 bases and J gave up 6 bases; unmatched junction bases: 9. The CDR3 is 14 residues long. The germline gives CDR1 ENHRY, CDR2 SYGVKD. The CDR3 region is CAIIGRGRIDTQYF. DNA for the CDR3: TGTGCCATCATAGGCAGGGGGCGCATCGATACGCAGTATTTT.

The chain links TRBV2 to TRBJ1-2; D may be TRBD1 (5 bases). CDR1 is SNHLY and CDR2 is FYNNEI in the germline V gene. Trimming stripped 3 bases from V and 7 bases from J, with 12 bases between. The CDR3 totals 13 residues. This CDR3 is CASSDQGPPGYTF. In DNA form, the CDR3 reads TGTGCCAGCAGTGACCAGGGACCACCTGGCTACACCTTC.

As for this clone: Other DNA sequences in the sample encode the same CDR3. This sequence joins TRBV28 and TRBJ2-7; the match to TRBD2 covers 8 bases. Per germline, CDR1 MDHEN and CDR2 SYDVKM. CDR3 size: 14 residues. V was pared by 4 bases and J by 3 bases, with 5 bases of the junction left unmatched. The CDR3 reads CASSSPSGRYEQYF. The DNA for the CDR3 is TGTGCCAGCAGTTCCCCTAGCGGGCGCTACGAGCAGTACTTC.

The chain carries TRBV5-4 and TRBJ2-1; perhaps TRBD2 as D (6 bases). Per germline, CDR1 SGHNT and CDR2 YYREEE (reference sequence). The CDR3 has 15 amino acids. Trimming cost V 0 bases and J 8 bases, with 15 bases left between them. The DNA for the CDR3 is TGTGCCAGCAGCTTGGCTCCGGAGGGCCTAGATGAGCAGTTCTTC. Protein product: CASSLAPEGLDEQFF.

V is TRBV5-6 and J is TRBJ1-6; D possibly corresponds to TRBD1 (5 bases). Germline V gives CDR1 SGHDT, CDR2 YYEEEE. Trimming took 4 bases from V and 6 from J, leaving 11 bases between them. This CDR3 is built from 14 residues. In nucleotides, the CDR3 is TGTGCCAGCAGCGTTGGGGCCGGTAATTCACCCCTCCACTTT. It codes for CASSVGAGNSPLHF.

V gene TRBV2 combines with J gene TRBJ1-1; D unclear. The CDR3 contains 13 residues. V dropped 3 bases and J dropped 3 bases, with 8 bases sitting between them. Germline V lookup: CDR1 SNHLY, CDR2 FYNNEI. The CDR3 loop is CASSDNMHTEAFF. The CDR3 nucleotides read TGTGCCAGCAGTGACAACATGCACACTGAAGCTTTCTTT.

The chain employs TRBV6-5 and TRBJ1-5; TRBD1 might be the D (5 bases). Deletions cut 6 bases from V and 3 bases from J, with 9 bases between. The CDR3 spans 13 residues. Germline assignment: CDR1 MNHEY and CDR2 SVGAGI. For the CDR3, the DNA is TGTGCCAGCAGGAGACAGCCCAATCAGCCCCAGCATTTT. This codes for CASRRQPNQPQHF.

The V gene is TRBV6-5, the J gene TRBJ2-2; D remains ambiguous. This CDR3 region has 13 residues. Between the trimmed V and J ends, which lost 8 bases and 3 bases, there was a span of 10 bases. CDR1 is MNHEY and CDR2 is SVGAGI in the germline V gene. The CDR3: CASRRRDTGELFF. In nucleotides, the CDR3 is TGTGCCAGCCGCCGCCGGGACACCGGGGAGCTGTTTTTT.

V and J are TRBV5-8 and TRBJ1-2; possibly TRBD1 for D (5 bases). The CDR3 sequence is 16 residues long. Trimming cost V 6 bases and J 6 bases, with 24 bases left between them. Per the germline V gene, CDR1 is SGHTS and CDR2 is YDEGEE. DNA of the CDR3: TGTGCCAGCACCTCCCTCGGGCAGGGCCTCCTAAATGGCTACACCTTC. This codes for CASTSLGQGLLNGYTF. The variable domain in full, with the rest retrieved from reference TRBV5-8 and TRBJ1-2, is EAGVTQSPTHLIKTRGQQATLRCSPISGHTSVYWYQQALGLGLQFLLWYDEGEERNRGNFPPRFSGRQFPNYSSELNVNALELEDSALYLCASTSLGQGLLNGYTFGSGTRLTVV.

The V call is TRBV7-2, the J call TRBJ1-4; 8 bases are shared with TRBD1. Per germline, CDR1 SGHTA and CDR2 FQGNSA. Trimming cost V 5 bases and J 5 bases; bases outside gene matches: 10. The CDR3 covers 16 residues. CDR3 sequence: CASSTRPGQVNEKLFF. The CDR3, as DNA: TGTGCCAGCAGCACTAGACCGGGACAGGTGAATGAAAAACTGTTTTTT.

CDR3 coding DNA: TGTGCCAGCAGTGAAAGGGGGGAGCTTAACTATGGCTACACCTTC. Its protein is CASSERGELNYGYTF. This chain joins TRBV2 and TRBJ1-2, with D tentatively TRBD1 (6 bases). The CDR3 runs to 15 residues. Trimming pared 2 bases from V and 1 base from J, leaving 11 bases between. Germline V gene sequence: CDR1 SNHLY, CDR2 FYNNEI. The full variable domain, in which reference TRBV2 and TRBJ1-2 provide the parts outside the CDR3, is EPEVTQTPSHQVTQMGQEVILRCVPISNHLYFYWYRQILGQKVEFLVSFYNNEISEKSEIFDDQFSVERPDGSNFTLKIRSTKLEDSAMYFCASSERGELNYGYTFGSGTRLTVV.

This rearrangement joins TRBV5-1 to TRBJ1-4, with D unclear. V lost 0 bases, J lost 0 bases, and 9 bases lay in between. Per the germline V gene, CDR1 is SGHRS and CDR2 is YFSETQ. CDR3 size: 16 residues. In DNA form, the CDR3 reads TGCGCCAGCAGCTTGGAAGGCAGCTCAACTAATGAAAAACTGTTTTTT. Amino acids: CASSLEGSSTNEKLFF.

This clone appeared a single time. CDR3 in DNA: TGCGCCAGCAGCTCCCTGCAGGATCTCTACGAGCAGTACTTC. Its protein product is CASSSLQDLYEQYF. The V call is TRBV5-1, the J call TRBJ2-7, with D unclear. Germline values: CDR1 SGHRS, CDR2 YFSETQ. CDR3 length equals 14 residues. Trimming left V 3 bases short and J 3 bases short, with 13 bases between.

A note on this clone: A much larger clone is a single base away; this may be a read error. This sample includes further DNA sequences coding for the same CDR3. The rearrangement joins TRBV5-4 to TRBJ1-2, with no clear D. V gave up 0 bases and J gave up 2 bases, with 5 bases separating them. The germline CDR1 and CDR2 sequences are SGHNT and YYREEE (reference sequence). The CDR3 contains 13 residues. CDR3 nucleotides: TGTGCCAGCAGCTTGGGAGGGAACTATGGCTACACCTTC. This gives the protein CASSLGGNYGYTF.

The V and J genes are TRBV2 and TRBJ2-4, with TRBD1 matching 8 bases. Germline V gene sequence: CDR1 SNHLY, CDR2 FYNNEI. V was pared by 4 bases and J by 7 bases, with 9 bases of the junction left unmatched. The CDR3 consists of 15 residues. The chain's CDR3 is CASSADRGWANIQYF. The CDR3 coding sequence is TGTGCCAGCAGTGCCGACAGGGGTTGGGCGAACATTCAGTACTTC.

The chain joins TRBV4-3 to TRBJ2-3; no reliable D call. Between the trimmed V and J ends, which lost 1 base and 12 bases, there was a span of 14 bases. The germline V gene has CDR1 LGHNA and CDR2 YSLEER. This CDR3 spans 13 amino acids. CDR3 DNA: TGCGCCAGCAGCCAAGTCGCCGGGTCCTCTCAGTATTTT. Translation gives CASSQVAGSSQYF.

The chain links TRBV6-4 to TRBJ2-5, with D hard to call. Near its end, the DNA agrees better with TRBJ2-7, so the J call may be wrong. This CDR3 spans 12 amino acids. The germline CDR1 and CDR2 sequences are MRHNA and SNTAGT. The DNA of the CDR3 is TGTGCCAGCAGTGTCACATTCTACGAGCAGTACTTC. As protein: CASSVTFYEQYF.

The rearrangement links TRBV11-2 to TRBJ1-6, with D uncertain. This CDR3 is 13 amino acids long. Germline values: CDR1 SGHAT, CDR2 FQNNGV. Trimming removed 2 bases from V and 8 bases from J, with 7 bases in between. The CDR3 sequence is CASSLSRDSPLHF. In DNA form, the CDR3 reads TGTGCCAGCAGCTTATCGCGGGATTCACCCCTCCACTTT.

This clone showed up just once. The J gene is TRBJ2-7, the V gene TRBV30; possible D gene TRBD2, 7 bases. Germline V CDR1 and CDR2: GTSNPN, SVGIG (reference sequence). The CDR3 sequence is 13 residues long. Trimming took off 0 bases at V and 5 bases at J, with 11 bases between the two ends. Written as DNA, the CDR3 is TGTGCCTGGAGTGTACAGGGAGGGGACGAGCAGTACTTC. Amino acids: CAWSVQGGDEQYF.

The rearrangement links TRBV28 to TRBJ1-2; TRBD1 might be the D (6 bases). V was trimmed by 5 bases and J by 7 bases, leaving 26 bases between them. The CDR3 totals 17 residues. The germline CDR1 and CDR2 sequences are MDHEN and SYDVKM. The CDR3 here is CASSSGRFAAGASGYTF. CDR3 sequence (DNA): TGTGCCAGCAGTAGCGGTCGGTTCGCGGCGGGGGCTAGTGGCTACACCTTC.

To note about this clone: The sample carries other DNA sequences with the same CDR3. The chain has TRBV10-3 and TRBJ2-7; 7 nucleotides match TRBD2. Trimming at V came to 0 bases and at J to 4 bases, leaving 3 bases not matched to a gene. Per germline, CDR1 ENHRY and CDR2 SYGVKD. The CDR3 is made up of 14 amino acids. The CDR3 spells CAISESPSGYEQYF. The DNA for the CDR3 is TGTGCCATCAGTGAGTCTCCTAGCGGTTACGAGCAGTACTTC.

This CDR3 is CASSFGTDNQPQHF. In DNA, the CDR3 is TGCGCCAGCAGCTTTGGGACAGACAATCAGCCCCAGCATTTT. The chain recombines TRBV5-1 with TRBJ1-5; 7 bases map to TRBD1. The CDR3 covers 14 residues. Germline loops: CDR1 SGHRS, CDR2 YFSETQ. J was trimmed by 3 bases and V by 2 bases; bases with no gene match: 2.

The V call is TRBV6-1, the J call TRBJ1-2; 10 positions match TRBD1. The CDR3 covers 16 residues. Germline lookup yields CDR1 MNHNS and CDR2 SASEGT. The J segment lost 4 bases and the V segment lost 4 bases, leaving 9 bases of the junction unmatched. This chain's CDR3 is CASSGTRDRGIYGYTF. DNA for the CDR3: TGTGCCAGCAGTGGAACCAGGGACAGGGGAATCTATGGCTACACCTTC.

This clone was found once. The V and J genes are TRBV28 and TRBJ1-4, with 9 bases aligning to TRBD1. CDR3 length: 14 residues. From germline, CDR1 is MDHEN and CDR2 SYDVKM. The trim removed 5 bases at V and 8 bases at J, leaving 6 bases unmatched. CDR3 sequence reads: CASSRQGEREKLFF. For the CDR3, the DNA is TGTGCCAGCAGTCGACAGGGGGAAAGGGAAAAACTGTTTTTT. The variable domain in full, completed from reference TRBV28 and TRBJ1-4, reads DVKVTQSSRYLVKRTGEKVFLECVQDMDHENMFWYRQDPGLGLRLIYFSYDVKMKEKGDIPEGYSVSREKKERFSLILESASTNQTSMYLCASSRQGEREKLFFGSGTQLSVL.